The sequence of this T cell receptor (beta chain) was determined in a study of monozygotic twins with inflammatory bowel disease. The germline V gene encodes CDR1 DFQATT and CDR2 SNEGSKA (reference sequence). This CDR3 has 16 residues. Overall study results and limits: A reduction in TCRbeta diversity (inverse Simpson) was seen in IBD patients relative to healthy co-twins.

About this clonotype: Its antigen is not identified.

Whole-blood total RNA was extracted without T cell sorting. Eight reactions per sample, run separately, yielded cDNA. Both TCRalpha and TCRbeta cDNA were subjected to two nested PCRs lasting roughly 15 and 9 cycles. Following a re-call of the 5' RACE reads, TCRdb has one entry per CDR3 protein and lacks DNA. This sample's table has approximately 400,000 distinct CDR3 sequences. The clonotype originates from a human donor with ulcerative colitis or Crohn's disease, or a healthy co-twin of an affected twin (not recorded which). Sequenced: blood. The chain recombines TRBV20-1 with TRBJ2-1; checking the TCRdb D call of TRBD2 is not possible without DNA. Here the CDR3 reads CSARETSGGPWNEQFF.